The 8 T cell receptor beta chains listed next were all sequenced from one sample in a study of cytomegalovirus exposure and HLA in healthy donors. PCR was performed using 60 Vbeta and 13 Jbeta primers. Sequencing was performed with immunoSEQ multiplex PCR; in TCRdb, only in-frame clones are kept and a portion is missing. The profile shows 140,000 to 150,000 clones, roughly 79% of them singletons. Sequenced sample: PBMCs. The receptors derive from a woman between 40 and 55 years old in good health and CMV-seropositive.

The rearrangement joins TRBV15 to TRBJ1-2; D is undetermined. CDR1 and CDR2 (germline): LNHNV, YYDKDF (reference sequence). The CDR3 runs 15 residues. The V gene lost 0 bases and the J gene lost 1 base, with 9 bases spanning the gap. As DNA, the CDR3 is TGTGCCACCAGCAGAGAGGCGGGCAATAACTATGGCTACACCTTC. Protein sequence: CATSREAGNNYGYTF.

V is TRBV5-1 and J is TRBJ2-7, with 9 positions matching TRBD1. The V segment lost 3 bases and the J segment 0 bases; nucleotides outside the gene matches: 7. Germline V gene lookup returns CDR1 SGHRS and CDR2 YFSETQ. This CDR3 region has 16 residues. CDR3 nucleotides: TGCGCCAGCAGCTCAGGAGGGACAGGGAGCTCCTACGAGCAGTACTTC. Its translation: CASSSGGTGSSYEQYF.

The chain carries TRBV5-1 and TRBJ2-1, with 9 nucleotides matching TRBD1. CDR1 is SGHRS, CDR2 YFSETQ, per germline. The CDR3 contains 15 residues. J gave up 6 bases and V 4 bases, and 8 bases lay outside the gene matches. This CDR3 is CASSLTGQGLNEQFF. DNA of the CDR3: TGCGCCAGCAGCCTCACGGGACAGGGTCTCAATGAGCAGTTCTTC.

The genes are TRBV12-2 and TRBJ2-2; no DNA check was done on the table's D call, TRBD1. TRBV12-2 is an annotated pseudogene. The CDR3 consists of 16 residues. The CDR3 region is CASRMTGTASTGELFF. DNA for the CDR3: TGTGCAAGTCGCATGACCGGGACAGCGAGCACCGGGGAGCTGTTTTTT.

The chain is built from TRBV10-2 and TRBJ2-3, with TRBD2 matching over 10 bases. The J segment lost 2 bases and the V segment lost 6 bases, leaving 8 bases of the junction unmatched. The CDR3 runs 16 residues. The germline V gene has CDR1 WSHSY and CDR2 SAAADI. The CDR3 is CASRGSGGALTDTQYF. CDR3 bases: TGCGCCAGCAGAGGCAGCGGGGGGGCCCTCACAGATACGCAGTATTTT.

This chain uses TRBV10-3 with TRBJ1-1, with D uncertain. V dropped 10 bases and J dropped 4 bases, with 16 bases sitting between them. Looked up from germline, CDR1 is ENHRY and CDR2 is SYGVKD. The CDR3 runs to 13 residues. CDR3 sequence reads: CATLRQSGTEAFF. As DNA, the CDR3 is TGTGCCACCCTACGTCAATCGGGCACTGAAGCTTTCTTT.

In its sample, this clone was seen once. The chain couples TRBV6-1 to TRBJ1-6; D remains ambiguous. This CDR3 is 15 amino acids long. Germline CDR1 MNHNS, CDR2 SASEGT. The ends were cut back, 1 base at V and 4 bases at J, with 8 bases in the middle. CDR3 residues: CASSEGEGYNSPLHF. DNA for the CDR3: TGTGCCAGCAGTGAAGGAGAGGGATATAATTCACCCCTCCACTTT.

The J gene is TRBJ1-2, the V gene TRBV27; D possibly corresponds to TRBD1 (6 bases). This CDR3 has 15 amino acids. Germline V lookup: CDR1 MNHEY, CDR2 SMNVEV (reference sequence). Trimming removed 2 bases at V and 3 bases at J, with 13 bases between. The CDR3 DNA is TGTGCCAGCAGTTTAAAAGCGGCAGGGGACTATGGCTACACCTTC. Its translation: CASSLKAAGDYGYTF.